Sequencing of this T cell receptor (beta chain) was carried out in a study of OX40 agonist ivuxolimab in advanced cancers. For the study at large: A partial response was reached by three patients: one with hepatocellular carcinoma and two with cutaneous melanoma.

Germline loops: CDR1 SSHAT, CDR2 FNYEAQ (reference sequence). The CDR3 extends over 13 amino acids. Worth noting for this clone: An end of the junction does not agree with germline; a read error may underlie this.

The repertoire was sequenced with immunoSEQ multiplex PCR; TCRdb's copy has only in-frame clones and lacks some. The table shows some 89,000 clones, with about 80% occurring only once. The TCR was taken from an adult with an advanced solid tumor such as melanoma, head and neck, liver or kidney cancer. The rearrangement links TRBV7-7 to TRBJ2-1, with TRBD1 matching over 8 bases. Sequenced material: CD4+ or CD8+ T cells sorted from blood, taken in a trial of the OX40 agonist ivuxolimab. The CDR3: CASSSGQEHEQFF. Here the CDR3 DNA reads TGTGCTAGCAGCTCGGGACAGGAACATGAGCAGTTCTTC.